This T cell receptor beta chain originates from a study of T cell repertoires in cytomegalovirus infection. Study overall: Well-studied HLA-B-restricted epitopes and recently identified HLA-C-restricted epitopes of CMV were both used in the study. It was the public TCR beta signatures that indicated both CMV infection and matching HLA type.

As concerns this clonotype: What it binds is not known.

Study outcomes and limitations: Carriage of CMV together with the relevant HLA was identifiable through cumulative public TCR beta family frequency. What dominated the ex vivo response were HLA-C-restricted CMV-specific TCR beta clonotypes.

TCRdb re-called the reads with MiXCR, one entry per CDR3 protein. The sample holds around 360,000 distinct CDR3 sequences, just under 35% seen once. Germline CDR1 is DFQATT and CDR2 is SNEGSKA (reference sequence). The V gene end was trimmed by 6 bases and the J gene end by 5 bases; junction bases not matched to a gene: 5. There are 13 residues in the CDR3. The sequences come from cultured PBMCs, collected from culture after CMV antigen stimulation. The gene calls are TRBV20-1 and TRBJ1-5; 9 bases match TRBD1. The sequence was obtained from a human donor in good health (CMV status not recorded). Some clones in this sample may be carry-over from other donors' samples. DNA for the CDR3: TGCAGTGCCAACGACAGGGGGGATCAGCCCCAGCATTTT. Protein: CSANDRGDQPQHF.